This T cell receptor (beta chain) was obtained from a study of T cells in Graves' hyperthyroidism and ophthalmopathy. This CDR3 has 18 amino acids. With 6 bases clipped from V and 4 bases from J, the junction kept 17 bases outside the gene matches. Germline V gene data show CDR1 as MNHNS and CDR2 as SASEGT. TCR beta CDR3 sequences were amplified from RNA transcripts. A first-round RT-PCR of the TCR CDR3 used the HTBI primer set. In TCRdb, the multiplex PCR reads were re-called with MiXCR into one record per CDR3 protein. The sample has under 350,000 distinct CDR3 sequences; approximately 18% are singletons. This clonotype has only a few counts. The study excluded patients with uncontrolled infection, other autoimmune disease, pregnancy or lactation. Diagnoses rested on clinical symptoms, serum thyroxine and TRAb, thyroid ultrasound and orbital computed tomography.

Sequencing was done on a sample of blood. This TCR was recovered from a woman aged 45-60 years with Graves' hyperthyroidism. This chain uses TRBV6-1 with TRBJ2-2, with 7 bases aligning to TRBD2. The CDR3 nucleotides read TGTGCCAGCAGCCTACTAGTTGAGCGGGGTCAATCCACCGGGGAGCTGTTTTTT. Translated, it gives CASSLLVERGQSTGELFF.